This record concerns one TCR beta chain sequence. Antigen specificity is unknown. The protocol was immunoSEQ multiplex PCR, while the TCRdb copy is restricted to in-frame clones and leaves out a portion. The sample has around 140,000 clones, 90% to 95% seen once; the top ten hold over 0.9%. This sample stems from a study of T cell responses to AZD1222 COVID-19 vaccine. Broader study findings: There were mostly white British donors and more females than males, and clonal diversity was possibly underestimated. Seropositivity was recorded at baseline in only 6 or 7 AZD1222 recipients. Reportedly, close to half of spike-specific TCRs are directed against unmutated variant regions.

The CDR3 length is 15 residues. The germline V gene has CDR1 MNHNY and CDR2 SVGAGI (reference sequence). V was pared by 5 bases and J by 7 bases, with 12 bases of the junction left unmatched. The sequence was obtained from an adult in good health. The genes are TRBV6-6 and TRBJ1-1; 8 bases agree with TRBD1. Sequences were derived from peripheral blood, sampled on day 0 of MenACWY control vaccination. CDR3 DNA sequence: TGTGCCAGCAGTCTACTTCCCGCAGGGGGCAATGAAGCTTTCTTT. Translating gives CASSLLPAGGNEAFF.